This T cell receptor (beta chain) appears in the sequencing data of a study of T and B cells in COVID-19 patients. Study-level background: Blood was sampled from COVID-19 patients who were either actively infected or recovered.

BIOMED2 TRB-A/B primer pools were used in multiplex TRB PCR. TCRdb reanalysed the multiplex PCR reads using MiXCR and keeps one entry per CDR3 protein. The table records 12,000 to 15,000 distinct CDR3 sequences, 28% of them present only once. Germline V gene sequence: CDR1 MNHEY, CDR2 SMNVEV (reference sequence). This CDR3 spans 17 amino acids. Losses at the gene ends were 2 bases for V and 0 bases for J; bases not matched to a gene: 3. From blood, about 250-500 ng of genomic DNA served as TRB template. The specimen sequenced was blood. The V and J genes are TRBV27 and TRBJ2-6; TRBD2 agrees at 8 bases. This sequence originates from a human donor who had recovered from COVID-19. CDR3 DNA sequence: TGTGCCAGCAGTTTAGTGGCGGGGGGCTCTGGGGCCAACGTCCTGACTTTC. This gives the protein CASSLVAGGSGANVLTF.